These T cell receptor beta chains were read from a single sample in a study of T cell responses to AZD1222 COVID-19 vaccine. Method: immunoSEQ multiplex PCR; TCRdb's copy keeps in-frame clones and lacks some. The sample consists of approximately 130,000 clones, 89% of them appearing once. Sequenced material: peripheral blood, taken 28 days after the second AZD1222 dose. The receptors originated from an adult who received the AZD1222 COVID-19 vaccine. CDR3s leave out the opening cysteine and the closing phenylalanine or tryptophan.

j_gene: TRBJ1-2; v_gene: TRBV12-3/TRBV12-4; CDR3aa: ASSFRDSNGYT
j_gene: TRBJ2-5; v_gene: TRBV25-1; CDR3aa: ASSVSGGLETQY
j_gene: TRBJ1-2; v_gene: TRBV25-1; CDR3aa: ALRQVDGGYT
j_gene: TRBJ2-2; v_gene: TRBV7-9; CDR3aa: ASRRDTNTGELF
j_gene: TRBJ2-1; v_gene: TRBV5-4; CDR3aa: ASSLGQGNFNEQF
j_gene: TRBJ1-5; v_gene: TRBV2; CDR3aa: ASTPGYSNQPQH
j_gene: TRBJ2-5; v_gene: TRBV7-3; CDR3aa: ASSTTGGHETQY
j_gene: TRBJ2-7; v_gene: TRBV6-5; CDR3aa: ASSYSSGGSYEQY
j_gene: TRBJ2-5; v_gene: TRBV13; CDR3aa: ASSPEGGQETQY
j_gene: TRBJ1-4; v_gene: TRBV19; CDR3aa: GGQGGLEKLF
j_gene: TRBJ1-1; v_gene: TRBV25-1; CDR3aa: ASSARGASVNTEAF
j_gene: TRBJ1-2; v_gene: TRBV5-6; CDR3aa: ASSFRGEAGYT
j_gene: TRBJ2-5; v_gene: TRBV4-2; CDR3aa: ASSQDFAETQY
j_gene: TRBJ1-1; v_gene: TRBV12-5; CDR3aa: ASGSRTGGWSTEAF
j_gene: TRBJ2-7; v_gene: TRBV6-6; CDR3aa: ASSPPRREVTYEQY
j_gene: TRBJ2-1; v_gene: TRBV12-3/TRBV12-4; CDR3aa: ASSAVYNEQF
j_gene: TRBJ2-7; v_gene: TRBV6-6; CDR3aa: ASSYSPKGYEQY
j_gene: TRBJ2-3; v_gene: TRBV18; CDR3aa: ASSPPSGGADTQY
j_gene: TRBJ2-1; v_gene: TRBV5-1; CDR3aa: ASSPLTGPYNEQF
j_gene: TRBJ2-7; v_gene: TRBV20-1; CDR3aa: SASNSQGAQY
j_gene: TRBJ2-2; v_gene: TRBV18; CDR3aa: ASSPTQLGWSGELF
j_gene: TRBJ1-1; v_gene: TRBV3-1/TRBV3-2; CDR3aa: ASSPPRGNTEAF
j_gene: TRBJ2-7; v_gene: TRBV5-4; CDR3aa: ASSLGTGDRYEQY
j_gene: TRBJ1-2; v_gene: TRBV7-8; CDR3aa: ASSLMVGTRGYGYT
j_gene: TRBJ2-1; v_gene: TRBV9; CDR3aa: ASSERGFMSYNEQF
j_gene: TRBJ2-3; v_gene: TRBV4-3; CDR3aa: ASSPSGGSSSTDTQY
j_gene: TRBJ1-5; v_gene: TRBV10-3; CDR3aa: AIRAGARNQPQH
j_gene: TRBJ2-3; v_gene: TRBV3-1/TRBV3-2; CDR3aa: ASSPQGALAGVTDTQY